This is a list of T cell receptor beta chains from one sample in a study of human thymus T cells. The table came from immunoSEQ multiplex PCR; TCRdb's copy has only in-frame clones and leaves some out. The repertoire consists of roughly 77,000 clones, with 85% to 95% occurring once and the leading ten covering around 0.03%. Material for sequencing was thymus tissue. The receptors were gathered from a girl under three years old with a congenital heart defect but otherwise immunologically healthy. The CDR3 runs from the conserved cysteine through the conserved F or W. The order of the fields is D gene, J gene, V gene, clone size, CDR3 DNA, CDR3 protein. D genes are given only for firm matches. The listing skips clone size in some rows; elsewhere it reads once, few, many or a size class.

d_call: -; j_call: TRBJ2-2; v_call: TRBV19; clone_size: -; cdr3_nt: TGTGCCAGTCTTCGGGAGCGACGACCGGGGACCGGGGAGCTGTTTTTT; cdr3_aa: CASLRERRPGTGELFF
d_call: -; j_call: TRBJ2-3; v_call: TRBV14; clone_size: -; cdr3_nt: TGTGCCAGCAGCCGGGACTTCACAGATACGCAGTATTTT; cdr3_aa: CASSRDFTDTQYF
d_call: -; j_call: TRBJ1-3; v_call: TRBV7-2; clone_size: -; cdr3_nt: TGTGCCAGCAGCTTGTCTTTGCTGGAACAGGGCTCAGGAAACACCATATATTTT; cdr3_aa: CASSLSLLEQGSGNTIYF
d_call: -; j_call: TRBJ2-7; v_call: TRBV5-1; clone_size: -; cdr3_nt: TGCGCCAGCAGCGTAGTGTGGACCCAGGCTTCGGACGAGCAGTACTTC; cdr3_aa: CASSVVWTQASDEQYF
d_call: -; j_call: TRBJ2-3; v_call: TRBV25-1; clone_size: once; cdr3_nt: TGTGCCAGCAGTGACCAGATTACTAGCACAGATACGCAGTATTTT; cdr3_aa: CASSDQITSTDTQYF
d_call: -; j_call: TRBJ2-7; v_call: TRBV7-2; clone_size: -; cdr3_nt: TGTGCCAGCAGCTTAGGGACAGAGCACTACGAGCAGTACTTC; cdr3_aa: CASSLGTEHYEQYF
d_call: TRBD2; j_call: TRBJ2-7; v_call: TRBV28; clone_size: once; cdr3_nt: TGTGCCAGCAGTTCCCGGGAGGGCGCTACTTGCGAGCAGTACTTC; cdr3_aa: CASSSREGATCEQYF
d_call: -; j_call: TRBJ2-2; v_call: TRBV29-1; clone_size: -; cdr3_nt: TGCAGCGTTTTGACCGGGGAGCTGTTTTTT; cdr3_aa: CSVLTGELFF
d_call: -; j_call: TRBJ2-6; v_call: TRBV5-1; clone_size: -; cdr3_nt: TGCGCCAGCAGCTCGGGGCCGATAAAGCTCTACTCTGGGGCCAACGTCCTGACTTTC; cdr3_aa: CASSSGPIKLYSGANVLTF
d_call: -; j_call: TRBJ2-6; v_call: TRBV7-3; clone_size: -; cdr3_nt: TGTGCCAGCAGCTTAACGGAGGTAATACCTGGCTCTGGGGCCAACGTCCTGACTTTC; cdr3_aa: CASSLTEVIPGSGANVLTF
d_call: -; j_call: TRBJ1-1; v_call: TRBV19; clone_size: -; cdr3_nt: TGTGCCAGTACAAGTATGCTTTGGGCGAAGACCCCTGAAGCTTTCTTT; cdr3_aa: CASTSMLWAKTPEAFF
d_call: -; j_call: TRBJ2-5; v_call: TRBV27; clone_size: -; cdr3_nt: TGTGCCAGCAGAGCAGGGGTTGGTGAGACCCAGTACTTC; cdr3_aa: CASRAGVGETQYF
d_call: -; j_call: TRBJ2-7; v_call: TRBV12-5; clone_size: -; cdr3_nt: TGTGCTAGTGCCACGACCGATTCAGGGCGCGTAACTAAACGGTACTTC; cdr3_aa: CASATTDSGRVTKRYF
d_call: -; j_call: TRBJ1-4; v_call: TRBV27; clone_size: -; cdr3_nt: TGTGCCAGCAGCCCCAGGGTTATTGAAAAACTGTTTTTT; cdr3_aa: CASSPRVIEKLFF
d_call: -; j_call: TRBJ2-7; v_call: TRBV25-1; clone_size: -; cdr3_nt: TGTGCCAGCATTCCCGGGCCTAGCTACGAGCAGTACTTC; cdr3_aa: CASIPGPSYEQYF
d_call: -; j_call: TRBJ2-7; v_call: TRBV11-2; clone_size: -; cdr3_nt: TGTGCCAGCAGCCCCGGCAGACCCAGCTCCTACGAGCAGTACTTC; cdr3_aa: CASSPGRPSSYEQYF
d_call: -; j_call: TRBJ2-1; v_call: TRBV19; clone_size: once; cdr3_nt: TGTGCCAGTAGTCGGGGACTGTCGTTTGTTAATGAGCAGTTCTTC; cdr3_aa: CASSRGLSFVNEQFF
d_call: TRBD1; j_call: TRBJ2-5; v_call: TRBV4-2; clone_size: -; cdr3_nt: TGTGCCAGCAGCCAAGGGGACAGGGGGCGCGTAGAGACCCAGTACTTC; cdr3_aa: CASSQGDRGRVETQYF
d_call: TRBD2; j_call: TRBJ2-5; v_call: TRBV7-6; clone_size: -; cdr3_nt: TGTGCCAGCAGCTTAGAGGGGACTAGCGTTGAAGAGACCCAGTACTTC; cdr3_aa: CASSLEGTSVEETQYF
d_call: -; j_call: TRBJ1-4; v_call: TRBV27; clone_size: -; cdr3_nt: TGTGCCAGCAGGAAACTAAATGGGGGGCTAAGTGAAAAACTGTTTTTT; cdr3_aa: CASRKLNGGLSEKLFF
d_call: -; j_call: TRBJ2-3; v_call: TRBV27; clone_size: -; cdr3_nt: TGTGCCAGCAGTTTCGAGGCGTCCGCCAAGGGTACTGATTGGACAGATACGCAGTATTTT; cdr3_aa: CASSFEASAKGTDWTDTQYF
d_call: TRBD1; j_call: TRBJ2-7; v_call: TRBV6-5; clone_size: -; cdr3_nt: TGTGCCAGCAGTTTAGACAGGGGGTGGGAGCAGTACTTC; cdr3_aa: CASSLDRGWEQYF
d_call: TRBD1; j_call: TRBJ1-2; v_call: TRBV10-3; clone_size: -; cdr3_nt: TGTGCCATCCAGACAGGGGGCCTGCTTAACTATGGCTACACCTTC; cdr3_aa: CAIQTGGLLNYGYTF
d_call: -; j_call: TRBJ2-3; v_call: TRBV27; clone_size: -; cdr3_nt: TGTGCCAGCAAGGGGGGGCAGACAGATACGCAGTATTTT; cdr3_aa: CASKGGQTDTQYF
d_call: TRBD1; j_call: TRBJ1-2; v_call: TRBV9; clone_size: few; cdr3_nt: TGTGCCAGCAGCGTAGGGGACAGCGTCTATGGCTACACCTTC; cdr3_aa: CASSVGDSVYGYTF
d_call: TRBD2; j_call: TRBJ2-1; v_call: TRBV9; clone_size: -; cdr3_nt: TGTGCCAGCAGCGTAGGAGGGGCGGGAGGGCACAATGAGCAGTTCTTC; cdr3_aa: CASSVGGAGGHNEQFF
d_call: TRBD2; j_call: TRBJ2-7; v_call: TRBV7-9; clone_size: -; cdr3_nt: TGTGCCAGCAGCACCGGACTAGCGGGAGGGCCCGGATACGAGCAGTACTTC; cdr3_aa: CASSTGLAGGPGYEQYF
d_call: TRBD1; j_call: TRBJ1-3; v_call: TRBV27; clone_size: -; cdr3_nt: TGTGCCAGCGGGACAGTACCTCCTGGAAACACCATATATTTT; cdr3_aa: CASGTVPPGNTIYF
d_call: -; j_call: TRBJ2-7; v_call: TRBV28; clone_size: -; cdr3_nt: TGTGCCAGCAGTTTATCTGCTGGCCGGGACACCCACTACGAGCAGTACTTC; cdr3_aa: CASSLSAGRDTHYEQYF
d_call: -; j_call: TRBJ2-2; v_call: TRBV6-1; clone_size: -; cdr3_nt: TGTGCCAGCAGCGACAGCGGGAACACCGGGGAGCTGTTTTTT; cdr3_aa: CASSDSGNTGELFF
d_call: TRBD2; j_call: TRBJ2-1; v_call: TRBV27; clone_size: -; cdr3_nt: TGTGCCAGCAGACAACTTAGGACTAGCGGTTACAATGAGCAGTTCTTC; cdr3_aa: CASRQLRTSGYNEQFF
d_call: -; j_call: TRBJ2-5; v_call: TRBV5-1; clone_size: -; cdr3_nt: TGCGCCAGCGCACCCCCTGGAGAAGAGACCCAGTACTTC; cdr3_aa: CASAPPGEETQYF
d_call: TRBD2; j_call: TRBJ2-1; v_call: TRBV18; clone_size: once; cdr3_nt: TGTGCCAGCTCACCAGGACCCGGCGGGAGGGCTCGGGTAACCTACAATGAGCAGTTCTTC; cdr3_aa: CASSPGPGGRARVTYNEQFF